What follows are 25 T cell receptor beta chains derived from one specimen sequenced in a study of control samples from healthy donors and cancer patients. The data were produced by immunoSEQ multiplex PCR, yet TCRdb's version contains in-frame clones alone and is incomplete. In the table there are 50,000 to 70,000 clones, 88% of which are singletons. Input material: blood. All receptors derive from a man aged 45 to 65 in good health.

The V call is TRBV7-8, the J call TRBJ1-1; perhaps TRBD1 as D (6 bases). Germline values: CDR1 SGHVS, CDR2 FQNEAQ. Trimming stripped 4 bases from V and 0 bases from J, with 12 bases between. This CDR3 contains 15 residues. CDR3 nucleotides: TGTGCCAGCAGCTCCGAGGGGGACATGAACACTGAAGCTTTCTTT. It codes for CASSSEGDMNTEAFF.

This chain links TRBV10-3 with TRBJ1-5, with D maybe TRBD1 (5 bases). Trimming took off 10 bases at V and 0 bases at J, with 19 bases between the two ends. Germline V CDR1 and CDR2: ENHRY, SYGVKD. There are 16 residues in the CDR3. The CDR3: CATKDIRGDSNQPQHF. The CDR3 nucleotides read TGTGCCACGAAGGACATACGGGGGGATAGCAATCAGCCCCAGCATTTT.

This clone was detected once. DNA of the CDR3: TGTGCCAGCAGTTACAGCTGGACTAGCGGGGTCAATGAGCAGTTCTTC. Translated: CASSYSWTSGVNEQFF. The rearrangement uses TRBV6-6 and TRBJ2-1; 12 bases align to TRBD2. CDR1 MNHNY and CDR2 SVGAGI come from the germline V gene (reference sequence). The CDR3 runs to 16 residues. V dropped 2 bases and J dropped 6; count of bases not matched to a gene: 5.

This sequence joins TRBV6-5 and TRBJ2-2; 7 bases are shared with TRBD2. The length of the CDR3 is 14 residues. The V and J ends lost 6 bases and 7 bases, in that order; junction bases with no gene match: 8. Germline V lookup: CDR1 MNHEY, CDR2 SVGAGI. The CDR3, as DNA: TGTGCCAGCAGATGGACTAGTGGGGGCGGGGAGCTGTTTTTT. Translating gives CASRWTSGGGELFF.

Notes on this clone: Other DNA sequences of this sample code for an identical CDR3. The chain joins TRBV12-3 or TRBV12-4 to TRBJ2-3; D is unresolved. Trimming took 3 bases from V and 0 from J, leaving 1 base between them. The CDR3 totals 12 residues. The CDR3 bases are TGTGCCAGCAGTTTCAGCACAGATACGCAGTATTTT. This translates into CASSFSTDTQYF.

V and J are TRBV19 and TRBJ2-7; unclear D gene. The V end lost 10 bases, the J end lost 4 bases, and 23 bases lay between the germline ends. CDR1 and CDR2 from the germline V gene are LNHDA and SQIVND (reference sequence). CDR3 length: 15 residues. The CDR3 region is CATSPPESELYEQYF. The CDR3 DNA follows: TGTGCCACCTCGCCCCCCGAATCGGAACTATACGAGCAGTACTTC.

The chain joins TRBV6-5 to TRBJ1-1; D is unresolved. Germline V gene sequence: CDR1 MNHEY, CDR2 SVGAGI. V was cut by 1 base and J by 5 bases, with 8 bases left in between. The CDR3 totals 13 residues. The CDR3 sequence: CASSYYWGTEAFF. CDR3 coding DNA: TGTGCCAGCAGTTACTACTGGGGAACTGAAGCTTTCTTT.

CDR3 sequence (DNA): TGCGCCAGCAGCCAAGTTCTAAGGGGGCGTACAGATACGCAGTATTTT. Its translation: CASSQVLRGRTDTQYF. The gene calls are TRBV4-3 and TRBJ2-3; 7 bases map to TRBD1. Germline CDR1 is LGHNA and CDR2 is YSLEER. With 1 base clipped from V and 3 bases from J, the junction kept 7 bases outside the gene matches. The CDR3 extends over 16 amino acids.

The V call is TRBV27, the J call TRBJ1-1; 8 bases map to TRBD1. V was pared by 8 bases and J by 4 bases, with 9 bases of the junction left unmatched. There are 14 residues in the CDR3. Looked up from germline, CDR1 is MNHEY and CDR2 is SMNVEV (reference sequence). The CDR3 DNA sequence: TGTGCCAGCGGCCCACAGGGGGGAGGCACTGAAGCTTTCTTT. Protein product: CASGPQGGGTEAFF.

V gene TRBV13 combines with J gene TRBJ2-3; no firm D call. This CDR3 comprises 14 residues. Germline CDR1 PRHDT, CDR2 FYEKMQ (reference sequence). V was shortened by 5 bases and J by 4 bases, with 13 bases between the two germline ends. CDR3 in DNA: TGTGCCAGCAGCCTGCGCCGGAGTGCAGATACGCAGTATTTT. Encoded protein: CASSLRRSADTQYF.

The V call is TRBV27, the J call TRBJ1-5; 7 positions match TRBD1. The CDR3 spans 14 residues. J was trimmed by 3 bases and V by 4 bases; bases with no gene match: 3. CDR1 MNHEY and CDR2 SMNVEV come from the germline V gene (reference sequence). In nucleotides, the CDR3 is TGTGCCAGCAGTTCACAGGGGTTCAATCAGCCCCAGCATTTT. Its protein is CASSSQGFNQPQHF.

V gene TRBV3-1 (or the pseudogene TRBV3-2) combines with J gene TRBJ1-4, with 9 positions matching TRBD1. The germline CDR1 and CDR2 sequences are LGHDT and YNNKEL (reference sequence). With 4 bases clipped from V and 8 bases from J, the junction kept 8 bases outside the gene matches. This CDR3 contains 15 residues. The CDR3, as DNA: TGTGCCAGCAGCCTCCGACAGGGGGATAGGGAAAAACTGTTTTTT. Its protein product is CASSLRQGDREKLFF.

V and J are TRBV27 and TRBJ2-3; D might be TRBD2 (5 bases). The CDR3 sequence is 14 residues long. Germline CDR1 reads MNHEY; CDR2 reads SMNVEV (reference sequence). The ends were cut back, 5 bases at V and 8 bases at J, with 17 bases in the middle. The CDR3 here is CASSRSFGRGTQYF. The CDR3 bases are TGTGCCAGCAGTCGGAGTTTTGGTCGGGGTACGCAGTATTTT.

This clone was picked up one time. This sequence joins TRBV7-2 and TRBJ2-1; D not resolved. V lost 4 bases and J lost 5, with 18 bases in between. The germline gives CDR1 SGHTA, CDR2 FQGNSA. This CDR3 region has 16 residues. CDR3 DNA: TGTGCCAGCAGCTCTCCGACGAGATTACAGCACAATGAGCAGTTCTTC. Translating it yields CASSSPTRLQHNEQFF.

The V call is TRBV4-3, the J call TRBJ1-1; tentative D call: TRBD1 (6 bases). Germline values: CDR1 LGHNA, CDR2 YSLEER. The CDR3 covers 14 residues. Trimming left V 2 bases short and J 3 bases short, with 10 bases between. The CDR3 region has the DNA TGCGCCAGCAGCCAATGGAAGGGGGACACTGAAGCTTTCTTT. It codes for CASSQWKGDTEAFF.

This clone came up a few times. The chain has TRBV4-1 and TRBJ2-7; maybe TRBD2 (6 bases). The CDR3 covers 19 residues. From germline, CDR1 is MGHRA and CDR2 YSYEKL. V lost 0 bases to trimming and J lost 0 bases, with 21 bases between them. CDR3 residues: CASSQEDQLLGTGSYEQYF. CDR3 DNA: TGCGCCAGCAGCCAAGAGGACCAGCTGTTAGGGACTGGCTCCTACGAGCAGTACTTC.

V usage is TRBV19 and J usage is TRBJ2-7; D not certain. Germline CDR1 is LNHDA and CDR2 is SQIVND (reference sequence). This CDR3 contains 13 residues. Trimming pared 5 bases from V and 5 bases from J, leaving 13 bases between. This chain's CDR3 is CASSSRRRDEQYF. CDR3 nucleotide sequence: TGTGCCAGTAGTTCCAGGCGGAGAGACGAGCAGTACTTC.

The rearrangement joins TRBV28 to TRBJ1-5; D is unresolved. The germline CDR1 and CDR2 sequences are MDHEN and SYDVKM. Deletions cut 4 bases from V and 7 bases from J, with 5 bases between. The CDR3 is 11 amino acids. The CDR3 nucleotides are TGTGCCAGCAGTTGGGGACAGCCCCAGCATTTT. It translates to CASSWGQPQHF.

The V call is TRBV19, the J call TRBJ1-5; no firm D call. V was clipped by 8 bases and J by 6 bases, with 20 bases between them. Germline V lookup: CDR1 LNHDA, CDR2 SQIVND (reference sequence). The CDR3 length is 15 residues. CDR3 bases: TGTGCCAGTTCCTCGGTGCGTTATGAGATTCAGCCCCAGCATTTT. Its protein product is CASSSVRYEIQPQHF. Full variable domain (outside the CDR3, taken from reference TRBV19 and TRBJ1-5): DGGITQSPKYLFRKEGQNVTLSCEQNLNHDAMYWYRQDPGQGLRLIYYSQIVNDFQKGDIAEGYSVSREKKESFPLTVTSAQKNPTAFYLCASSSVRYEIQPQHFGDGTRLSIL.

The gene calls are TRBV12-3 or TRBV12-4 and TRBJ1-2, with D uncertain. This CDR3 region has 13 residues. V lost 4 bases, J lost 0 bases, and 6 bases lay in between. CDR3 protein: CASSSDSNYGYTF. The DNA of the CDR3 is TGTGCCAGCAGTTCGGACTCTAACTATGGCTACACCTTC.

This clone has more than one count but fewer than ten. Other DNA sequences in this sample translate to the same CDR3. The V call is TRBV4-3, the J call TRBJ1-5, with a possible D match to TRBD1 (6 bases). CDR3 size: 15 residues. Trimming took 0 bases from V and 6 from J, leaving 12 bases between them. Germline V gene data show CDR1 as LGHNA and CDR2 as YSLEER. The CDR3 nucleotides read TGCGCCAGCAGCCAAGATAGGGGGGTCGGTCAGCCCCAGCATTTT. The encoded protein is CASSQDRGVGQPQHF.

The chain carries TRBV29-1 and TRBJ1-2; D is ambiguous. CDR3 size: 15 residues. Germline V CDR1 and CDR2: SQVTM, ANQGSEA. V lost 2 bases and J 2 bases, leaving 15 bases between the germline ends. The CDR3 DNA is TGCAGCGTTGAATTGCTAACGGCTTACAACTATGGCTACACCTTC. Its translation: CSVELLTAYNYGYTF.

The rearrangement joins TRBV6-7 to TRBJ1-5; 7 bases line up with TRBD1. TRBV6-7 is recorded as an ORF, its role being uncertain. This CDR3 has 15 residues. Trimming removed 7 bases from V and 4 bases from J; junction bases left unmatched: 10. The CDR3 nucleotides are TGTGCCAGCACGGGTGACAGGGAAAGGAATCAGCCCCAGCATTTT. Its protein product is CASTGDRERNQPQHF.

The V and J genes are TRBV24-1 and TRBJ2-1, with D uncertain. CDR3 length: 13 residues. CDR1 is KGHDR and CDR2 is SFDVKD in the germline V gene. V was pared by 4 bases and J by 8 bases, with 11 bases between. The DNA of the CDR3 is TGTGCCACCAGTGACCTAGGGCTCCATGAGCAGTTCTTC. It codes for CATSDLGLHEQFF.

This chain joins TRBV7-8 and TRBJ2-7, with TRBD2 matching over 13 bases. V was pared by 2 bases and J by 4 bases, with 5 bases of the junction left unmatched. The CDR3 contains 16 residues. The germline V gene has CDR1 SGHVS and CDR2 FQNEAQ. The CDR3 DNA follows: TGTGCCAGCAGCTTACAGGGACTAGCGGGAAGGTACGAGCAGTACTTC. Protein: CASSLQGLAGRYEQYF.